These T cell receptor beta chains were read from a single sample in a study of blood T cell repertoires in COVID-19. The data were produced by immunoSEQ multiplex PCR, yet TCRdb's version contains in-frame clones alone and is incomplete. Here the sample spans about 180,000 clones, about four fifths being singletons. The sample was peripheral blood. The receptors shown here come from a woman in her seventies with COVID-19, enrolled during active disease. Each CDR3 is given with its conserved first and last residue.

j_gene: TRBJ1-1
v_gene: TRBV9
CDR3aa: CASSVSPINTEAFF

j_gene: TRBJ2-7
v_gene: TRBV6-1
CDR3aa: CASRPTGTSYEQYF

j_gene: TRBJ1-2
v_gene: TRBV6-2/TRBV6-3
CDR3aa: CASSRDRVGYTF

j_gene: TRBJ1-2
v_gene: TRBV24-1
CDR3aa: CATSAIQGYGYTF

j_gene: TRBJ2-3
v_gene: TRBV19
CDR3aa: CASSPSWGSLRTDTQYF

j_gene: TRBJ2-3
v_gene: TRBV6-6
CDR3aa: CASLDSGRADTQYF

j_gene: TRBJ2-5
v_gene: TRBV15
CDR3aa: CATSRGGGEYQETQYF

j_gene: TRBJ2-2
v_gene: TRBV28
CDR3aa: CASSQDRVNTGELFF

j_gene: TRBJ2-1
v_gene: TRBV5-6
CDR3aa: CASSFAGAAEQFF

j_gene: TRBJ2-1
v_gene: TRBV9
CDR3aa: CASSPGTSGRGEQFF

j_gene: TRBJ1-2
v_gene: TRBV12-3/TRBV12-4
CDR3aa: CASSIQGANGYTF

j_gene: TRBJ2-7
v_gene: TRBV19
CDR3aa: CASSIQLAGVNEQYF

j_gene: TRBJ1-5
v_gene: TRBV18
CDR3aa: CASSPGHRNQPQHF

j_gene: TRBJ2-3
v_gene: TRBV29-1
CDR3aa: CSVRRGNPADTQYF

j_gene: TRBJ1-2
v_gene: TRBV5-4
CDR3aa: CASREGGYDYGYTF

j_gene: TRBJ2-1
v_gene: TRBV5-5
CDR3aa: CASSLGTSGSYEQFF

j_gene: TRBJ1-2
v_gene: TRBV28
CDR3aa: CASSLSGYRYGYTF

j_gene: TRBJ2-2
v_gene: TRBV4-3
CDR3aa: CASSQVMQISGTGELFF

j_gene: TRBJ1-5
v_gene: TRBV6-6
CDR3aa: CASRFDPLSNQPQHF

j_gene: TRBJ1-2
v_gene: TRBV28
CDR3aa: CASRAPGSTYGYTF

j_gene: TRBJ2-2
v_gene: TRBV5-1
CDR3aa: CASKPPGGLGGELFF

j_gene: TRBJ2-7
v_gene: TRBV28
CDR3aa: CATSFLGEGRLAGANRPYEQYF

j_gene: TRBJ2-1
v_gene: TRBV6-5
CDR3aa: CASTKDRGVYEQFF

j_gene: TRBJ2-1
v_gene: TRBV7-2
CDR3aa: CASSTDSAATLEQFF

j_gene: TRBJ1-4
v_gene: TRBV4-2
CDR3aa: CASSQDFSQGWEKLFF

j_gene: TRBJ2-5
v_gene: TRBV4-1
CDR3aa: CASSQDKTGGAGETQYF

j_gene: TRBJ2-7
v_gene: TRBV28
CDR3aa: CASRPGQGGSYEQYF

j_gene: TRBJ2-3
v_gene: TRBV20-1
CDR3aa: CSAFSTDTQYF

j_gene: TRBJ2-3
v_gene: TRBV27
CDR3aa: CASSKDRMRAYTQYF

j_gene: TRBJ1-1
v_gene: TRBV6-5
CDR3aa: CASSLTGTNTEAFF

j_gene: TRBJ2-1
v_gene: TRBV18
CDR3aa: CASSPGLVYNEQFF